This is a list of T cell receptor beta chains from one sample in a study of shared clonotypes between healthy human individuals. Here immunoSEQ multiplex PCR was the method, and the copy in TCRdb shows in-frame clones only, minus some. The data show hundreds of thousands of clones, about 80% seen once. Sequencing was done on a sample of memory CD4+ T cells sorted from blood. The receptor set was obtained from a woman in her thirties in good health. Both conserved end residues are part of each CDR3. A D gene is named only where the DNA matches it firmly. The listing skips clone size in some rows; elsewhere it reads once, few, many or a size class.

CDR3nt: TGTGCCACCAGCTCTCGACGGGAAGAGACCCAGTACTTC
CDR3aa: CATSSRREETQYF
abundance: NA
v_gene: TRBV15
j_gene: TRBJ2-5
d_gene: NA
len: 13

CDR3nt: TGTGCCAGCAGTTACTCGATCTCCTACATGAACACTGAAGCTTTCTTT
CDR3aa: CASSYSISYMNTEAFF
abundance: NA
v_gene: TRBV6-5
j_gene: TRBJ1-1
d_gene: NA
len: 16

CDR3nt: TGTGCCAGCAGTTTCACAGGGGGCCGGGCATCTGGGGCCAACGTCCTGACTTTC
CDR3aa: CASSFTGGRASGANVLTF
abundance: NA
v_gene: TRBV28
j_gene: TRBJ2-6
d_gene: TRBD1
len: 18

CDR3nt: TGTGCCAGCAGCAGTAAACAGGGGGACACTGAAGCTTTCTTT
CDR3aa: CASSSKQGDTEAFF
abundance: NA
v_gene: TRBV5-4
j_gene: TRBJ1-1
d_gene: TRBD1
len: 14

CDR3nt: TGCAGCGTGGATTTTAGCGGGTCTAGCACAGATACGCAGTATTTT
CDR3aa: CSVDFSGSSTDTQYF
abundance: NA
v_gene: TRBV29-1
j_gene: TRBJ2-3
d_gene: TRBD2
len: 15

CDR3nt: TGTGCCAGCAGCCAATCGGGGGGCCTCAATCAGCCCCAGCATTTT
CDR3aa: CASSQSGGLNQPQHF
abundance: NA
v_gene: TRBV16
j_gene: TRBJ1-5
d_gene: NA
len: 15

CDR3nt: TGTGCCAGTAGTCCCCGGGACAGGGTCGATAGCTCCTACAATGAGCAGTTCTTC
CDR3aa: CASSPRDRVDSSYNEQFF
abundance: NA
v_gene: TRBV19
j_gene: TRBJ2-1
d_gene: TRBD1
len: 18

CDR3nt: TGTGCCAGCAGTTTGGCGGTAGCCAAAAACATTCAGTACTTC
CDR3aa: CASSLAVAKNIQYF
abundance: NA
v_gene: TRBV28
j_gene: TRBJ2-4
d_gene: NA
len: 14

CDR3nt: TGTGCTACACTTGAGGGCTATGGCTACACCTTC
CDR3aa: CATLEGYGYTF
abundance: NA
v_gene: TRBV6-5
j_gene: TRBJ1-2
d_gene: NA
len: 11

CDR3nt: TGTGCCAGTAACGGACAGGGGAACACTGAAGCTTTCTTT
CDR3aa: CASNGQGNTEAFF
abundance: NA
v_gene: TRBV19
j_gene: TRBJ1-1
d_gene: TRBD1
len: 13

CDR3nt: TGTGCCAGCAGCTTGGGAGGGTCTCTGTCCTACGAGCAGTACTTC
CDR3aa: CASSLGGSLSYEQYF
abundance: NA
v_gene: TRBV5-4
j_gene: TRBJ2-7
d_gene: NA
len: 15

CDR3nt: TGTGCCGGACGGTTCCAGGGAAACACTGAAGCTTTCTTT
CDR3aa: CAGRFQGNTEAFF
abundance: NA
v_gene: TRBV2
j_gene: TRBJ1-1
d_gene: NA
len: 13

CDR3nt: TGTGCCAGCAGTCGAAGGACTAGCGGGACAATCGGGGAGACCCAGTACTTC
CDR3aa: CASSRRTSGTIGETQYF
abundance: NA
v_gene: TRBV11-1
j_gene: TRBJ2-5
d_gene: TRBD2
len: 17

CDR3nt: TGTGCCAGCCAAGGACTAGCGGGAAAAAGCTCCTACGAGCAGTACTTC
CDR3aa: CASQGLAGKSSYEQYF
abundance: NA
v_gene: TRBV27
j_gene: TRBJ2-7
d_gene: TRBD2
len: 16

CDR3nt: TGTGCCAGCAGCAAAGAGGTGGCGCGCCATGGGGAGACCCAGTACTTC
CDR3aa: CASSKEVARHGETQYF
abundance: NA
v_gene: TRBV11-2
j_gene: TRBJ2-5
d_gene: NA
len: 16

CDR3nt: TGTGCCAGCAGTTTTCCTGAGCGCCGCTACACCTTC
CDR3aa: CASSFPERRYTF
abundance: few
v_gene: TRBV28
j_gene: TRBJ1-2
d_gene: NA
len: 12

CDR3nt: TGTGCCAGCAGCTTGGTGAGGGGAGAGGAAGCTTTCTTT
CDR3aa: CASSLVRGEEAFF
abundance: NA
v_gene: TRBV5-6
j_gene: TRBJ1-1
d_gene: NA
len: 13

CDR3nt: TGCGCCAGCAGCTTAGCCGGGACACCTTACGAGCAGTACTTC
CDR3aa: CASSLAGTPYEQYF
abundance: NA
v_gene: TRBV5-1
j_gene: TRBJ2-7
d_gene: NA
len: 14

CDR3nt: TGTGCCAGCAGCTTAGGAGGGTTTTCTCGTCAGCCCCAGCATTTT
CDR3aa: CASSLGGFSRQPQHF
abundance: NA
v_gene: TRBV5-8
j_gene: TRBJ1-5
d_gene: NA
len: 15

CDR3nt: TGTGCCAGCAGTTTCGGGGCTAACTATGGCTACACCTTC
CDR3aa: CASSFGANYGYTF
abundance: few
v_gene: TRBV28
j_gene: TRBJ1-2
d_gene: NA
len: 13